This T cell receptor beta chain was profiled in a study of PD-L1 blockade in urothelial cancer. The time point is: peripheral blood 6 weeks after treatment start. J was trimmed by 0 bases and V by 11 bases; bases with no gene match: 9. Germline-derived CDR1 and CDR2 are MDHEN and SYDVKM. The CDR3 extends over 14 amino acids. TCRdb keeps only in-frame clones here, not all; method: immunoSEQ multiplex PCR. The data contain tens of thousands of clones, approximately 85% of them singletons. This material consisted of PBMCs, taken around atezolizumab (anti-PD-L1) treatment. The clonotype comes from a man aged 50 or older with urothelial cancer. The chain uses TRBV28 and TRBJ1-2; 7 nucleotides agree with TRBD1. CDR3 DNA: TGTGCCGCGGGACAGCCTAAAGCTAACTATGGCTACACCTTC. This codes for CAAGQPKANYGYTF.